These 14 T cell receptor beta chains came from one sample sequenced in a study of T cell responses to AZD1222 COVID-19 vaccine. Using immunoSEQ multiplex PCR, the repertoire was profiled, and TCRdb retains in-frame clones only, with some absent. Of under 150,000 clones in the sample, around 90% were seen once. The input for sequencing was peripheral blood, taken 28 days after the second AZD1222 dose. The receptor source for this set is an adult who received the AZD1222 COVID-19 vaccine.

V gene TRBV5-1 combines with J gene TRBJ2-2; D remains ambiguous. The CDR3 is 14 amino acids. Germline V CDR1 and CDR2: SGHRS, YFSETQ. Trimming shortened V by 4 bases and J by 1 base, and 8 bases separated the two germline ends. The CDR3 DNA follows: TGCGCCAGCAGCCTCGACCTGAACACCGGGGAGCTGTTTTTT. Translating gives CASSLDLNTGELFF.

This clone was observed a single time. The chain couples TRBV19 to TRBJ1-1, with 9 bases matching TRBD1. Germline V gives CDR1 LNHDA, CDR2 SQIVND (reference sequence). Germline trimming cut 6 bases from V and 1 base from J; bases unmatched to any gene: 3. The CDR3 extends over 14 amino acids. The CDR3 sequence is CASSNRGRNTEAFF. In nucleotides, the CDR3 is TGTGCCAGTAGCAACAGGGGGCGGAACACTGAAGCTTTCTTT.

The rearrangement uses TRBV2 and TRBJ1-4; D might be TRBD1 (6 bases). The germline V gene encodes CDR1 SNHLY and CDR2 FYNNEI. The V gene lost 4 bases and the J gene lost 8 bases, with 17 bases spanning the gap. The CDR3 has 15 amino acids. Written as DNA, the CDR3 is TGTGCCAGCAGTGCCGGGGGCAGGAGGGGAGAAAAACTGTTTTTT. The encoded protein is CASSAGGRRGEKLFF.

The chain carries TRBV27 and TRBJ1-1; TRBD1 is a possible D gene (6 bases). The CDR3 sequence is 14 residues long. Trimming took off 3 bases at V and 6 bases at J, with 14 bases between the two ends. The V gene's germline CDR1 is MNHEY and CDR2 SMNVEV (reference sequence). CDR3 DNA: TGTGCCAGCAGTTTGAGGGGGGCCATCCCTGAAGCTTTCTTT. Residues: CASSLRGAIPEAFF.

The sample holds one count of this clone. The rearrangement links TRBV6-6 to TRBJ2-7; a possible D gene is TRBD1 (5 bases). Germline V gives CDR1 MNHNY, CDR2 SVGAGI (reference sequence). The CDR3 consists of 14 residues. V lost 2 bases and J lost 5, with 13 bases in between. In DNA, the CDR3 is TGTGCCAGCAGTTACGATGATGGGGCGGACGAGCAGTACTTC. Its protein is CASSYDDGADEQYF.

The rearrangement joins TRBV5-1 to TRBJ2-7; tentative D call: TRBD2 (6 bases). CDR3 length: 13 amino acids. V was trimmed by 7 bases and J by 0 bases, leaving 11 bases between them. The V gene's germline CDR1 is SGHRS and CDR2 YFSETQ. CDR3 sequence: CASGRTDSYEQYF. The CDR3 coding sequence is TGCGCCAGCGGGAGGACGGACTCCTACGAGCAGTACTTC. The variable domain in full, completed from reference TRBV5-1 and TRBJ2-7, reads KAGVTQTPRYLIKTRGQQVTLSCSPISGHRSVSWYQQTPGQGLQFLFEYFSETQRNKGNFPGRFSGRQFSNSRSEMNVSTLELGDSALYLCASGRTDSYEQYFGPGTRLTVT.

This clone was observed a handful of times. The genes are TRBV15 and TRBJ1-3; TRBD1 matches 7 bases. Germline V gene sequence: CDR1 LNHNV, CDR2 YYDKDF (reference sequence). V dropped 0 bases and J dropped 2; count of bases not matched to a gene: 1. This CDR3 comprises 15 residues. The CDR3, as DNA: TGTGCCACCAGCAGAGATAGGGGGCCTGGAAACACCATATATTTT. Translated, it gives CATSRDRGPGNTIYF.

The CDR3 DNA sequence: TGTGCCAGCAGCTTAGATCCGTCTGGGACTAGGAAGACCCAGTACTTC. Translation: CASSLDPSGTRKTQYF. V is TRBV7-2 and J is TRBJ2-5; 8 bases map to TRBD2. Losses at the gene ends were 1 base for V and 6 bases for J; bases not matched to a gene: 10. This CDR3 contains 16 residues. Germline lookup yields CDR1 SGHTA and CDR2 FQGNSA. The whole variable domain, remainder taken from reference TRBV7-2 and TRBJ2-5, is GAGVSQSPSNKVTEKGKDVELRCDPISGHTALYWYRQSLGQGLEFLIYFQGNSAPDKSGLPSDRFSAERTGGSVSTLTIQRTQQEDSAVYLCASSLDPSGTRKTQYFGPGTRLLVL.

The CDR3 DNA reads as TGTGCCAGCAGAGCGGACCGAGGGACTGAAGCTTTCTTT. Residues: CASRADRGTEAFF. The chain employs TRBV28 and TRBJ1-1; D remains unclear. CDR1 and CDR2 from the germline V gene are MDHEN and SYDVKM. Trimming cost V 6 bases and J 5 bases, with 13 bases left between them. The CDR3 contains 13 residues.

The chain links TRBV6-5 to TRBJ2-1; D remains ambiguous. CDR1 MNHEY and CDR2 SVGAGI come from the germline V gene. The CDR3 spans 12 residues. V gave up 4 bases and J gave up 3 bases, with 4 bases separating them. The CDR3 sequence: CASSLGYNEQFF. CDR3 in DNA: TGTGCCAGCAGTTTAGGCTACAATGAGCAGTTCTTC.

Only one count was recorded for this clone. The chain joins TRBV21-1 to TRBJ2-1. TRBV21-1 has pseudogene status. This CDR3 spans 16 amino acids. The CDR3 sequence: CASSKNPPCSYNEQFF. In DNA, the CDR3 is TGTGCCAGCAGCAAGAACCCTCCTTGCTCCTACAATGAGCAGTTCTTC.

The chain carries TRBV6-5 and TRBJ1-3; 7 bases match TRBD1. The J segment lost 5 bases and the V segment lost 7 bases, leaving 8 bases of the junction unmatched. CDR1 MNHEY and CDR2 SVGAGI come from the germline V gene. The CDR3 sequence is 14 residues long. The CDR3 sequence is CASKTRDSRNTIYF. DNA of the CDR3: TGTGCCAGCAAAACCCGGGACAGCCGAAACACCATATATTTT.

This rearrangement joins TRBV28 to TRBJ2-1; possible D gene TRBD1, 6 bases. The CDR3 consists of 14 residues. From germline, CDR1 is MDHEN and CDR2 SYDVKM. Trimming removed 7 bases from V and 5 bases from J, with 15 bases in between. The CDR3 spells CASKPGQLNNEQFF. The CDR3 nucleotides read TGTGCCAGCAAGCCGGGACAACTTAACAATGAGCAGTTCTTC.

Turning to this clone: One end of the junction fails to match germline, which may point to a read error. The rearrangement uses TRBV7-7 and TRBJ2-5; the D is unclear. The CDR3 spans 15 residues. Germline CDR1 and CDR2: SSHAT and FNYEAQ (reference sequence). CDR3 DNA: TGTGCTAGCAGCTTGGGAATGGGCAGCCAAGAGACCCAGTACTTC. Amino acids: CASSLGMGSQETQYF.